This T cell receptor beta chain appears in the sequencing data of a study of blood T cell repertoires in COVID-19. On the study more broadly: The study drew acute and convalescent COVID-19 samples from the United States, Italy and Spain. Sample material is recorded as cDNA or gDNA derived from T cells, B-cell-depleted T cells, or PBMCs.

The CDR3 length is 14 residues. Trimming removed 1 base from V and 8 bases from J; junction bases left unmatched: 6. Germline loops: CDR1 MDHEN, CDR2 SYDVKM. Original processing methods: Estimates of nucleated cell counts were drawn from the amplification of reference gene primers. Profiled with immunoSEQ multiplex PCR; TCRdb holds only in-frame clones, not every one. That table supplies the V and J calls and clone size; D and trimming were determined from the DNA. This table has about 200,000 clones, approximately 80% appearing once. This chain uses TRBV28 with TRBJ1-2; 8 bases are a match to TRBD1. Sequencing was done on a sample of peripheral blood. The source of this sequence is a man in his sixties with COVID-19, enrolled during active disease. CDR3 protein: CASSLSGGFRGYTF. The CDR3 DNA reads TGTGCCAGCAGTTTATCAGGGGGCTTTCGGGGCTACACCTTC.